The clone carrying this T cell receptor (beta chain) was counted a few times. Its antigen is unknown. Expressed TCRB transcripts were sequenced because the isolated RNA had all been reverse transcribed beforehand. Profiling relied on immunoSEQ multiplex PCR, and the TCRdb table lists in-frame clones only, not all of them. Of 600,000 or so clones in the sample, about 14% were seen once. The junction had 8 bases not matched to a gene; V was cut back by 2 bases and J by 6 bases. Per germline, CDR1 LGHNA and CDR2 YNFKEQ. The CDR3 is 15 amino acids. These data come from a study of beta chain features in type 1 diabetes. General study points: Cells with high TCR expression could be over-represented when cDNA is sequenced. Relative to healthy donors, patients appeared to have naive, central memory and Treg TCRB repertoires that were more similar. Fewer junction insertions and more nucleotide deletions appeared in type 1 diabetes patients. Shortening that was moderate but significant affected the TCRB CDR3s of Type 1 diabetes patients in all four CD4+ subsets.

The V and J genes are TRBV4-2 and TRBJ2-7, with TRBD1 identical over 9 bases. What was sequenced was naive CD4+ T cells from blood. This sequence was found in a young man with type 1 diabetes. The CDR3 loop reads CASSQNRDRDGEQYF. The CDR3 DNA follows: TGTGCCAGCAGCCAAAACCGGGACAGGGATGGCGAGCAGTACTTC.